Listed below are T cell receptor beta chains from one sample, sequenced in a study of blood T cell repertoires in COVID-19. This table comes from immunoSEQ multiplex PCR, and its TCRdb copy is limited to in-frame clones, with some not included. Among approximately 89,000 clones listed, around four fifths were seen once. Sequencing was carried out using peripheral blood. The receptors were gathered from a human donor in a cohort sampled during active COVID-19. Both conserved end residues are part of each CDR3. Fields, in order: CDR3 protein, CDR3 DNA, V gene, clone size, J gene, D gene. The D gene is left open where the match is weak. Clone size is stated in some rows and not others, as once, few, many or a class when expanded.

CDR3 protein: CASSEGWGAGELFF; CDR3 DNA: TGTGCCAGCAGTGAAGGTTGGGGGGCCGGGGAGCTGTTTTTT; V gene: TRBV6-4; clone size: .; J gene: TRBJ2-2; D gene: .
CDR3 protein: CASSYYSGATNEKLFF; CDR3 DNA: TGTGCCAGCAGTTATTATTCCGGGGCAACTAATGAAAAACTGTTTTTT; V gene: TRBV6-2/TRBV6-3; clone size: .; J gene: TRBJ1-4; D gene: .
CDR3 protein: CASSLGLAGGREQFF; CDR3 DNA: TGTGCCAGCAGCTTGGGACTAGCGGGGGGTAGGGAGCAGTTCTTC; V gene: TRBV5-4; clone size: .; J gene: TRBJ2-1; D gene: TRBD2
CDR3 protein: CASSQVISGGNEQFF; CDR3 DNA: TGTGCCAGCAGCCAAGTTATTAGCGGGGGCAATGAGCAGTTCTTC; V gene: TRBV3-1/TRBV3-2; clone size: .; J gene: TRBJ2-1; D gene: TRBD2
CDR3 protein: CATLEFSGTGIYNEQFF; CDR3 DNA: TGTGCCACTCTCGAGTTTTCCGGGACAGGGATCTACAATGAGCAGTTCTTC; V gene: TRBV27; clone size: .; J gene: TRBJ2-1; D gene: TRBD1
CDR3 protein: CASSWDRRDEQYF; CDR3 DNA: TGTGCCAGCAGTTGGGACCGGAGGGACGAGCAGTACTTC; V gene: TRBV6-6; clone size: .; J gene: TRBJ2-7; D gene: .
CDR3 protein: CAISESAIDRSEQFF; CDR3 DNA: TGTGCCATCAGTGAGTCAGCGATAGATAGGAGTGAGCAGTTCTTC; V gene: TRBV10-3; clone size: .; J gene: TRBJ2-1; D gene: .
CDR3 protein: CASSGPGSLEQYF; CDR3 DNA: TGTGCCAGCAGTGGTCCGGGTTCTCTCGAGCAGTACTTC; V gene: TRBV6-2/TRBV6-3; clone size: few; J gene: TRBJ2-7; D gene: .
CDR3 protein: CASRLSTGTGRAKAGELFF; CDR3 DNA: TGTGCCAGCAGACTAAGTACGGGGACAGGGCGTGCTAAAGCCGGGGAGCTGTTTTTT; V gene: TRBV7-9; clone size: many; J gene: TRBJ2-2; D gene: TRBD1
CDR3 protein: CAISETTGGRTDTQYF; CDR3 DNA: TGTGCCATCAGTGAGACAACAGGGGGAAGGACAGATACGCAGTATTTT; V gene: TRBV10-3; clone size: .; J gene: TRBJ2-3; D gene: TRBD1
CDR3 protein: CASSLIEGYSNQPQHF; CDR3 DNA: TGTGCCAGCAGCTTAATAGAGGGTTATAGCAATCAGCCCCAGCATTTT; V gene: TRBV7-3; clone size: .; J gene: TRBJ1-5; D gene: .
CDR3 protein: CSASARLTGEQYF; CDR3 DNA: TGCAGCGCCAGTGCCAGACTTACGGGGGAGCAGTACTTC; V gene: TRBV29-1; clone size: .; J gene: TRBJ2-7; D gene: .
CDR3 protein: CACKLSPLYNSPLHF; CDR3 DNA: TGTGCCTGTAAGCTATCTCCGCTGTATAATTCACCCCTCCACTTT; V gene: TRBV6-5; clone size: .; J gene: TRBJ1-6; D gene: .
CDR3 protein: CASSYSWAQPQHF; CDR3 DNA: TGTGCCAGCAGTTACTCCTGGGCTCAGCCCCAGCATTTT; V gene: TRBV6-5; clone size: .; J gene: TRBJ1-5; D gene: .
CDR3 protein: CAWSGGARELFF; CDR3 DNA: TGTGCCTGGAGTGGGGGAGCCCGGGAGCTGTTTTTT; V gene: TRBV30; clone size: few; J gene: TRBJ2-2; D gene: .
CDR3 protein: CASSRRRDMSPYEQYF; CDR3 DNA: TGTGCCAGCAGTCGGCGCCGGGACATGTCTCCCTACGAGCAGTACTTC; V gene: TRBV27; clone size: .; J gene: TRBJ2-7; D gene: .
CDR3 protein: CASSYSILQPQHF; CDR3 DNA: TGTGCCAGCAGTTACTCGATACTTCAGCCCCAGCATTTT; V gene: TRBV6-2/TRBV6-3; clone size: .; J gene: TRBJ1-5; D gene: .
CDR3 protein: CASSLYGTVNTEAFF; CDR3 DNA: TGTGCCAGCAGCTTATATGGGACAGTCAACACTGAAGCTTTCTTT; V gene: TRBV11-2; clone size: .; J gene: TRBJ1-1; D gene: TRBD1
CDR3 protein: CASSLLIQATYEQYF; CDR3 DNA: TGTGCCAGCAGCTTGCTTATTCAGGCCACCTACGAGCAGTACTTC; V gene: TRBV5-8; clone size: .; J gene: TRBJ2-7; D gene: .
CDR3 protein: CASSPGLAGGITTDTQYF; CDR3 DNA: TGCGCCAGCAGCCCGGGACTAGCGGGGGGCATCACCACAGATACGCAGTATTTT; V gene: TRBV5-1; clone size: .; J gene: TRBJ2-3; D gene: TRBD2
CDR3 protein: CASTRPGGNEKLFF; CDR3 DNA: TGTGCCAGTACCCGGCCAGGTGGAAATGAAAAACTGTTTTTT; V gene: TRBV19; clone size: once; J gene: TRBJ1-4; D gene: .
CDR3 protein: CASSPGRYNEQFF; CDR3 DNA: TGCGCCAGCAGCCCCGGGAGATACAATGAGCAGTTCTTC; V gene: TRBV5-1; clone size: .; J gene: TRBJ2-1; D gene: .
CDR3 protein: CASSLDSNTEAFF; CDR3 DNA: TGCGCCAGCAGCTTGGACTCGAACACTGAAGCTTTCTTT; V gene: TRBV5-1; clone size: .; J gene: TRBJ1-1; D gene: .
CDR3 protein: CASSFGDMGNEKLFF; CDR3 DNA: TGTGCCAGCAGCTTTGGGGACATGGGGAATGAAAAACTGTTTTTT; V gene: TRBV7-9; clone size: .; J gene: TRBJ1-4; D gene: .
CDR3 protein: CASSPGSWYEKLFF; CDR3 DNA: TGTGCCAGCAGCCCCGGGAGTTGGTATGAAAAACTGTTTTTT; V gene: TRBV3-1/TRBV3-2; clone size: .; J gene: TRBJ1-4; D gene: .
CDR3 protein: CASSLGLEPGVNTGELFF; CDR3 DNA: TGTGCCAGCAGCTTGGGCCTAGAACCGGGGGTAAACACCGGGGAGCTGTTTTTT; V gene: TRBV5-4; clone size: .; J gene: TRBJ2-2; D gene: .
CDR3 protein: CASSGGVNTEAFF; CDR3 DNA: TGTGCCAGCAGCGGAGGTGTTAACACTGAAGCTTTCTTT; V gene: TRBV9; clone size: .; J gene: TRBJ1-1; D gene: .
CDR3 protein: CATSVQGGTDTQYF; CDR3 DNA: TGTGCCACCAGTGTCCAGGGAGGGACAGATACGCAGTATTTT; V gene: TRBV24-1; clone size: .; J gene: TRBJ2-3; D gene: TRBD2
CDR3 protein: CASSRSTITNYGYTF; CDR3 DNA: TGTGCCAGCAGCCGTTCTACTATAACTAACTATGGCTACACCTTC; V gene: TRBV6-5; clone size: once; J gene: TRBJ1-2; D gene: .
CDR3 protein: CASSWDTPGQHNEQFF; CDR3 DNA: TGCGCCAGCAGCTGGGACACCCCGGGACAGCACAATGAGCAGTTCTTC; V gene: TRBV5-1; clone size: .; J gene: TRBJ2-1; D gene: TRBD1
CDR3 protein: CASSQETGGALAGGLRGTQYF; CDR3 DNA: TGCGCCAGCAGCCAAGAAACCGGAGGGGCTCTAGCGGGGGGCCTACGGGGTACGCAGTATTTT; V gene: TRBV4-3; clone size: once; J gene: TRBJ2-3; D gene: TRBD2
CDR3 protein: CASSKGQVYSNQPQHF; CDR3 DNA: TGTGCCAGCAGCAAAGGACAGGTCTATAGCAATCAGCCCCAGCATTTT; V gene: TRBV7-2; clone size: .; J gene: TRBJ1-5; D gene: TRBD1
CDR3 protein: CASSWRTGSNQPQHF; CDR3 DNA: TGTGCCAGCAGTTGGAGGACAGGGAGCAATCAGCCCCAGCATTTT; V gene: TRBV6-2/TRBV6-3; clone size: .; J gene: TRBJ1-5; D gene: TRBD1
CDR3 protein: CASSLGGPYEQYF; CDR3 DNA: TGTGCCAGCAGCTTAGGAGGGCCCTACGAGCAGTACTTC; V gene: TRBV7-9; clone size: .; J gene: TRBJ2-7; D gene: .
CDR3 protein: CASSATGVSNYGYTF; CDR3 DNA: TGTGCCAGCAGCGCCACAGGGGTTTCTAACTATGGCTACACCTTC; V gene: TRBV21-1; clone size: once; J gene: TRBJ1-2; D gene: .
CDR3 protein: CADGGYYNEQFF; CDR3 DNA: TGTGCTGACGGGGGATACTACAATGAGCAGTTCTTC; V gene: TRBV7-3; clone size: .; J gene: TRBJ2-1; D gene: .
CDR3 protein: CASSLAGQPGTGELFF; CDR3 DNA: TGTGCCAGCAGCTTAGCCGGGCAGCCGGGGACCGGGGAGCTGTTTTTT; V gene: TRBV7-6; clone size: few; J gene: TRBJ2-2; D gene: .
CDR3 protein: CASSIYRGTEAFF; CDR3 DNA: TGTGCCAGCAGTATTTACAGGGGGACTGAAGCTTTCTTT; V gene: TRBV27; clone size: .; J gene: TRBJ1-1; D gene: TRBD1
CDR3 protein: CASSWTQGSEKLFF; CDR3 DNA: TGTGCCAGCAGCTGGACACAGGGGAGCGAAAAACTGTTTTTT; V gene: TRBV6-5; clone size: few; J gene: TRBJ1-4; D gene: TRBD1
CDR3 protein: CASSLMTGGLYEQYF; CDR3 DNA: TGCGCCAGCAGCTTGATGACAGGGGGCCTTTACGAGCAGTACTTC; V gene: TRBV5-1; clone size: .; J gene: TRBJ2-7; D gene: TRBD1
CDR3 protein: CASRHNKNTEAFF; CDR3 DNA: TGTGCCAGCAGACATAACAAGAACACTGAAGCTTTCTTT; V gene: TRBV5-8; clone size: .; J gene: TRBJ1-1; D gene: .
CDR3 protein: CASSDRRSTTGELFF; CDR3 DNA: TGTGCCAGCAGTGATAGGAGGTCTACCACCGGGGAGCTGTTTTTT; V gene: TRBV25-1; clone size: once; J gene: TRBJ2-2; D gene: .
CDR3 protein: CASSSDGTATYEQYF; CDR3 DNA: TGTGCCAGCAGCTCGGATGGGACAGCCACCTACGAGCAGTACTTC; V gene: TRBV5-4; clone size: few; J gene: TRBJ2-7; D gene: TRBD1
CDR3 protein: CASTRGQTGNTIYF; CDR3 DNA: TGTGCCAGCACGAGGGGGCAGACTGGAAACACCATATATTTT; V gene: TRBV6-5; clone size: .; J gene: TRBJ1-3; D gene: TRBD1